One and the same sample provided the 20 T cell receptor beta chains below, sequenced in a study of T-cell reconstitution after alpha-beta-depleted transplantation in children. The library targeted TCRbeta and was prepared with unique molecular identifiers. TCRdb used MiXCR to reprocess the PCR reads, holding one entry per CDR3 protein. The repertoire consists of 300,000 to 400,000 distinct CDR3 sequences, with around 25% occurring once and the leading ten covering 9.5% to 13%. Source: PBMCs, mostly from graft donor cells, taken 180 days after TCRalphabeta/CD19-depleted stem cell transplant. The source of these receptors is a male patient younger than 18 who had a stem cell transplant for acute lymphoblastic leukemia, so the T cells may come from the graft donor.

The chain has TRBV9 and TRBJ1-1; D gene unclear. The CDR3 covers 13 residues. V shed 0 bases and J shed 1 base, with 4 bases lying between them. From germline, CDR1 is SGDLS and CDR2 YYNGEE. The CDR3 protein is CASSVEGNTEAFF. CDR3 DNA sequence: TGTGCCAGCAGCGTAGAGGGGAACACTGAAGCTTTCTTT. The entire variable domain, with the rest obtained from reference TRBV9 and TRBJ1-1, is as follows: DSGVTQTPKHLITATGQRVTLRCSPRSGDLSVYWYQQSLDQGLQFLIQYYNGEERAKGNILERFSAQQFPDLHSELNLSSLELGDSALYFCASSVEGNTEAFFGQGTRLTVV.

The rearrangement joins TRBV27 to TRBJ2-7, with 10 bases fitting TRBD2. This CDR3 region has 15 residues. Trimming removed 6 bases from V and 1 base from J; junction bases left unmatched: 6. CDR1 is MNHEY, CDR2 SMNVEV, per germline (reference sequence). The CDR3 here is CASRTGTSASYEQYF. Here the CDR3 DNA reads TGTGCCAGCAGGACGGGGACTAGCGCTTCCTACGAGCAGTACTTC.

CDR3 nucleotide sequence: TGTGCCAGCAGCTTGCTGGGGGCGGCCTACACAGATACGCAGTATTTT. It encodes CASSLLGAAYTDTQYF. This chain uses TRBV5-6 with TRBJ2-3, with D possibly matching TRBD1 (6 bases). This CDR3 comprises 16 residues. The germline V gene has CDR1 SGHDT and CDR2 YYEEEE. Trimming removed 1 base from V and 2 bases from J, with 14 bases in between.

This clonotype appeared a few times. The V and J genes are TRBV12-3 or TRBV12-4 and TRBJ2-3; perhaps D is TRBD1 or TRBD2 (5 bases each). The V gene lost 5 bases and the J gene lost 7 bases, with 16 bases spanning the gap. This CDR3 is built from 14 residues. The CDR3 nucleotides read TGTGCCAGCAGTGGCCGGGGCCATGGGAATACGCAGTATTTT. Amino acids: CASSGRGHGNTQYF.

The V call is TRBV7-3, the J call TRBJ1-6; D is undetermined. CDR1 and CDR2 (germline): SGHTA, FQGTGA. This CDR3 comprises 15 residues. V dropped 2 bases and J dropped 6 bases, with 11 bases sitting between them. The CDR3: CASSLQAGFNSPLHF. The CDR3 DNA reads TGTGCCAGCAGCTTACAGGCAGGATTTAATTCACCCCTCCACTTT.

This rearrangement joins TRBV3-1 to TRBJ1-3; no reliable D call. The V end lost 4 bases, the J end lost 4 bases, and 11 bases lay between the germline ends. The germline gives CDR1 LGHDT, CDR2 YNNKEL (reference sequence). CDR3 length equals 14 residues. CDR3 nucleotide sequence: TGTGCCAGCAGCCGGCGTTCGGGGGGAAACACCATATATTTT. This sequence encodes CASSRRSGGNTIYF.

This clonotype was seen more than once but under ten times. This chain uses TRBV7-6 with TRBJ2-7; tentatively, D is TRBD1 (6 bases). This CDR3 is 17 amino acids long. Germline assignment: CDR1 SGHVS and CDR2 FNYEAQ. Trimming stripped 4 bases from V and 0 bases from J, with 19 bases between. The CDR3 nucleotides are TGTGCCAGCAGCTCTCCCGCCAGGGGATCCCTCTCCTACGAGCAGTACTTC. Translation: CASSSPARGSLSYEQYF.

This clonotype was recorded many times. This chain's CDR3 is CASSLRDRGRYEQYF. Here the CDR3 DNA reads TGTGCCAGCAGTTTACGGGACAGGGGGCGATACGAGCAGTACTTC. The chain carries TRBV12-3 or TRBV12-4 and TRBJ2-7; 12 bases are shared with TRBD1. Unmatched junction bases numbered 3, after V lost 2 bases and J lost 4 bases. The CDR3 contains 15 residues.

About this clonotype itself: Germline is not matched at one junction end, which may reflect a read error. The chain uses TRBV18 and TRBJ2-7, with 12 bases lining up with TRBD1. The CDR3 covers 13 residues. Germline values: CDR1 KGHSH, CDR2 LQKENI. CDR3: CASSLGTGGEKYF. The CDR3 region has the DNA TGTGCCAGCTCCCTAGGGACAGGGGGCGAGAAGTACTTC. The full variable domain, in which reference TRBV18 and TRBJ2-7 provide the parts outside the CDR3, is NAGVMQNPRHLVRRRGQEARLRCSPMKGHSHVYWYRQLPEEGLKFMVYLQKENIIDESGMPKERFSAEFPKEGPSILRIQQVVRGDSAAYFCASSLGTGGEKYFGPGTRLTVT.

CDR3 residues: CASSQDPGLASNEQFF. In DNA, the CDR3 is TGTGCCAGCAGCCAAGACCCGGGACTAGCGAGCAATGAGCAGTTCTTC. This chain joins TRBV3-1 and TRBJ2-1; the match to TRBD2 covers 10 bases. Germline V gene data show CDR1 as LGHDT and CDR2 as YNNKEL (reference sequence). V lost 0 bases, J lost 6 bases, and 5 bases stayed unmatched. The CDR3 is 16 amino acids.

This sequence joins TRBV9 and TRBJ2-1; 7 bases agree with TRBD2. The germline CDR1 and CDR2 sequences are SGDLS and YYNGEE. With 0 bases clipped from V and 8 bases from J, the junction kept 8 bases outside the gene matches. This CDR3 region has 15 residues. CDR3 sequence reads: CASSVGLTSLDEQFF. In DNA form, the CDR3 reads TGTGCCAGCAGCGTAGGGTTGACTAGCCTCGATGAGCAGTTCTTC.

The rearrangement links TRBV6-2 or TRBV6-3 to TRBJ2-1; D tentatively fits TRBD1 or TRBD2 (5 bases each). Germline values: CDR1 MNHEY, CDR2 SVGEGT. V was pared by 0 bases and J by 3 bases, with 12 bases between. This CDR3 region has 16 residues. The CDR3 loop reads CASSYSLGEIYNEQFF. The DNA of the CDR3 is TGTGCCAGCAGTTACTCCTTGGGGGAGATCTACAATGAGCAGTTCTTC.

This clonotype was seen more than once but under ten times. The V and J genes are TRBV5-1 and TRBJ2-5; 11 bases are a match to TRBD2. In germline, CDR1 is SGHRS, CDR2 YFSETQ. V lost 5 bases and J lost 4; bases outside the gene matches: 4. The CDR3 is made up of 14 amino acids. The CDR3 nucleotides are TGCGCCAGCAGTCCACTAGCGGGAGCAGAGACCCAGTACTTC. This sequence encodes CASSPLAGAETQYF.

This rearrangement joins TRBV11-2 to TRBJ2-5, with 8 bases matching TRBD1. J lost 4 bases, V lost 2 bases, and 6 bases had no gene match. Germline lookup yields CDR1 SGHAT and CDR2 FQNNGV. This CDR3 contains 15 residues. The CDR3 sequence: CASSLKGTGGETQYF. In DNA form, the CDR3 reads TGTGCCAGCAGCTTAAAGGGGACAGGTGGAGAGACCCAGTACTTC.

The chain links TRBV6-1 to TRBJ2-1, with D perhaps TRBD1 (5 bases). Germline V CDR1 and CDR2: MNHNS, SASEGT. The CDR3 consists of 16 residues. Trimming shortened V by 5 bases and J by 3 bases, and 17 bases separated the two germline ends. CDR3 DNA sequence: TGTGCCAGCAGTCCCTTGGGGCAGACGAGCTACAATGAGCAGTTCTTC. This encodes CASSPLGQTSYNEQFF.

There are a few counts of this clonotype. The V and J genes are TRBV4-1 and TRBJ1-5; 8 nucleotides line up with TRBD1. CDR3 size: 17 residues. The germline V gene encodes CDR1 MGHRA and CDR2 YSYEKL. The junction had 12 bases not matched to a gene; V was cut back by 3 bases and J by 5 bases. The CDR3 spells CASSHPPTGAGDQPQHF. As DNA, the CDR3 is TGCGCCAGCAGCCATCCTCCGACAGGGGCGGGGGATCAGCCCCAGCATTTT.

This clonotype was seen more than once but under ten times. The CDR3 here is CSASPSGEDEQYF. In nucleotides, the CDR3 is TGCAGTGCTAGTCCCAGCGGAGAAGACGAGCAGTACTTC. This rearrangement joins TRBV20-1 to TRBJ2-7; D possibly corresponds to TRBD2 (5 bases). There are 13 residues in the CDR3. Germline loops: CDR1 DFQATT, CDR2 SNEGSKA (reference sequence). Trimming removed 3 bases at V and 5 bases at J, with 14 bases between.

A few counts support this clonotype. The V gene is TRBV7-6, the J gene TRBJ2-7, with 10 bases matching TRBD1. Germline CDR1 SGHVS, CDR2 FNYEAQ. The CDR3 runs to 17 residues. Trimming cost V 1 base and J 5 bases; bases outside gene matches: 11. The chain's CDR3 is CASSLVTGQGRWDEQYF. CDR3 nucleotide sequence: TGTGCCAGCAGCTTAGTAACGGGACAGGGGAGGTGGGACGAGCAGTACTTC.

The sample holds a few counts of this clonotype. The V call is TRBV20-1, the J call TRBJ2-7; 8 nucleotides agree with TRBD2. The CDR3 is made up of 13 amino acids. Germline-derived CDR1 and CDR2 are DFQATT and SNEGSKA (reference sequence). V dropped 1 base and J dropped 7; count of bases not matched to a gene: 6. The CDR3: CSARALAVREQYF. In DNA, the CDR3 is TGCAGTGCTAGAGCACTAGCGGTGCGGGAGCAGTACTTC.

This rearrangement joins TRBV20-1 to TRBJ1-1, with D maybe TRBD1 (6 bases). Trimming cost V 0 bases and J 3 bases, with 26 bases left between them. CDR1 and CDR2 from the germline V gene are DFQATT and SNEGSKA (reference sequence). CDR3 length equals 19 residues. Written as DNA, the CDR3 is TGCAGTGCTAGAGATTTGGGGGGCCAGGGGCCCCTGCCGGACACTGAAGCTTTCTTT. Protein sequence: CSARDLGGQGPLPDTEAFF.